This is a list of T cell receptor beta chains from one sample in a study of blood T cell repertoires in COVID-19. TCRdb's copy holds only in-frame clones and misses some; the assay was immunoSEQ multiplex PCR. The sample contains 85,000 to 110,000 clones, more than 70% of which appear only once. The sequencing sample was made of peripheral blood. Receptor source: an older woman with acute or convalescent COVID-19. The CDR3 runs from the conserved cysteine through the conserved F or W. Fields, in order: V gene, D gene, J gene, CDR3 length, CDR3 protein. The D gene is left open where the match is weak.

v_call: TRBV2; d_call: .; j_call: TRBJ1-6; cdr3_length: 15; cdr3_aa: CASSVGQGSNSPLHF
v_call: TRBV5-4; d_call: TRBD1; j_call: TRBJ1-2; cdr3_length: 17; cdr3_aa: CASHFRLGTGGVTGYTF
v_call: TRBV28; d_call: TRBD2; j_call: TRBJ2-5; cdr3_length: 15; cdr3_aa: CASSLAGGYQETQYF
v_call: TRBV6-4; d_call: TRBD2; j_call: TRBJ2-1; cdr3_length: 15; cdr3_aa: CASSAGLAGVNEQFF
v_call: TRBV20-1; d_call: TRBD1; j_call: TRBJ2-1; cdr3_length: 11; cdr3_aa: CSARGGTGQFF
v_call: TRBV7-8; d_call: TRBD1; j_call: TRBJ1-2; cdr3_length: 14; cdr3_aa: CASTRTGGSYGYTF
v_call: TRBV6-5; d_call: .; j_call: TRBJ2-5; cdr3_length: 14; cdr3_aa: CASALSNSQETQYF
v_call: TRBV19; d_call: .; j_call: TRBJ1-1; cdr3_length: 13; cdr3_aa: CASSTDSNTEAFF
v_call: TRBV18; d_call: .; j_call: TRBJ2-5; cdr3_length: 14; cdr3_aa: CASSPGGGQETQYF
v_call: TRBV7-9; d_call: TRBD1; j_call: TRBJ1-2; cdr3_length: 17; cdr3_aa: CASSLGLRDRGFFGYTF
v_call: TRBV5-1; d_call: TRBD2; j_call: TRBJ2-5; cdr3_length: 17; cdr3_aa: CASSPSRGLAGQETQYF
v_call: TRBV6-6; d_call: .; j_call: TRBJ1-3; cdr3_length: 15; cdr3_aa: CASIDGYSGGNTIYF
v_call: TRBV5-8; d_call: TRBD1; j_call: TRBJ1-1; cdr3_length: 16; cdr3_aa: CASTSRGRIRNTEAFF
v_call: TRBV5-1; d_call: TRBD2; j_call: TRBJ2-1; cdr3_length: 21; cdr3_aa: CASSLGFPGLAGGGSYNEQFF
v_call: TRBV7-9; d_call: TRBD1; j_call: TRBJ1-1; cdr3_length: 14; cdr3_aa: CASSFSTGLTEAFF
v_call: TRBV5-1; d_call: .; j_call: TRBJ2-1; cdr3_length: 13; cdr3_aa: CASSAVGGNEQFF
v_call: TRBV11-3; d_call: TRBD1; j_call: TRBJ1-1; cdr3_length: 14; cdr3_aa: CASSLEGQGTEAFF
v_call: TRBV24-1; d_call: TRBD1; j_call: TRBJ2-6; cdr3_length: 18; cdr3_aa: CATSDWGTGSSGANVLTF
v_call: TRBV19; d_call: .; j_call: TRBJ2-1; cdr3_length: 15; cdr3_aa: CASSIYPGRGVEQFF
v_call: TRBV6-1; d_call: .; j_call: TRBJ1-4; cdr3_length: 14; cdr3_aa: CASSESGANEKLFF
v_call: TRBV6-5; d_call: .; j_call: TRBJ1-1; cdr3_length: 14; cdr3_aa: CASTTGTPNTEAFF
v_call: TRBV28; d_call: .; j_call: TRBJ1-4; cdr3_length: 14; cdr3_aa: CASSLPATNEKLFF
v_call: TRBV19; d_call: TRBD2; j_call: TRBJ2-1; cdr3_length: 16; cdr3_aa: CASSPGTSGRLSEQFF
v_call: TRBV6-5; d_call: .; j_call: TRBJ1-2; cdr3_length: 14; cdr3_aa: CASTVLGLDYGYTF
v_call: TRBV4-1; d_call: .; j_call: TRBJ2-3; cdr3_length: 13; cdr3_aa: CASSQVIVDTQYF
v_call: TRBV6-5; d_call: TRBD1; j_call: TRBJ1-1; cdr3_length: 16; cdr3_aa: CASSYTLDRGRTEAFF
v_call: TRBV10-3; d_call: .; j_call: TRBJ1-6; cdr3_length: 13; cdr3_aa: CAISLSSGAPLHF
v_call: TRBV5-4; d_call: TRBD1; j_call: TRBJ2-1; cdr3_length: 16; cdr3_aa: CASSPRTGKDYNEQFF
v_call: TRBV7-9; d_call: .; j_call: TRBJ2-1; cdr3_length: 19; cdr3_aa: CASTRPHGPGFRHYNEQFF
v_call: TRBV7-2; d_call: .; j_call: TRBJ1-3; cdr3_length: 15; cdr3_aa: CASSLGPSLGETIYF
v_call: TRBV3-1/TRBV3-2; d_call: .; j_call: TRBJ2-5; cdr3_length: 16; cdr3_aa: CASSPTRGRGVETQYF
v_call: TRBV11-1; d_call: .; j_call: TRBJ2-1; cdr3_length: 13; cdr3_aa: CASSLGLENEQFF
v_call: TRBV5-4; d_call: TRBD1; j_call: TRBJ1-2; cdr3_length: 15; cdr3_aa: CASSARTGGNYGYTF
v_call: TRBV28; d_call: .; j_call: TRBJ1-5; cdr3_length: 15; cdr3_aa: CASSLRGMRNQPQHF
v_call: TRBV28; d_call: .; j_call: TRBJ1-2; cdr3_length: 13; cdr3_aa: CASSLSLNYGYTF
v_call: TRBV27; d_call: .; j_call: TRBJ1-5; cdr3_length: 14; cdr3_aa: CASSLSGGNQPQHF
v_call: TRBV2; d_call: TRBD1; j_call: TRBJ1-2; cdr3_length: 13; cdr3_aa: CASSLWTGSGYTF
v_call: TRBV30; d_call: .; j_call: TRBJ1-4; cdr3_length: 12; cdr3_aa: CAWKQPNEKLFF
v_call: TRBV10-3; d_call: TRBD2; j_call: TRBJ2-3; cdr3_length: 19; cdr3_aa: CAISEEGLGLAGYRDTQYF
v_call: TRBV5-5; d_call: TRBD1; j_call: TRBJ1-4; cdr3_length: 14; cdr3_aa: CASSRTGGNEKLFF
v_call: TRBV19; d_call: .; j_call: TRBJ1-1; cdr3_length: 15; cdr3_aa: CASSRTDTMNTEAFF
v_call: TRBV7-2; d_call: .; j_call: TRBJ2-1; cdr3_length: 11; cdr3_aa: CASSLNYEQFF
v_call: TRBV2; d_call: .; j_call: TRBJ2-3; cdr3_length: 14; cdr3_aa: CASSDPGNTDTQYF
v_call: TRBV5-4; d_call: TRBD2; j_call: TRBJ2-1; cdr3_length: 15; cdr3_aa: CASSPPGLAGGEQFF
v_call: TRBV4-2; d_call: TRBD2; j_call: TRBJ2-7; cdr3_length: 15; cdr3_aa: CASSQGLAVNYEQYF
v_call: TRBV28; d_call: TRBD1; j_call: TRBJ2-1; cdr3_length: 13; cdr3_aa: CASRNRGVHEQFF
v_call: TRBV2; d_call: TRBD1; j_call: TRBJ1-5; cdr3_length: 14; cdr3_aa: CASSDRVGNQPQHF
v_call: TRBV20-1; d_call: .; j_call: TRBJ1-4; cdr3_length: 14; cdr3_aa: CSASRSPTNEKLFF
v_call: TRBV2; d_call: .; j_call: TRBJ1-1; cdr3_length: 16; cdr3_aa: CASSERAGRVNTEAFF
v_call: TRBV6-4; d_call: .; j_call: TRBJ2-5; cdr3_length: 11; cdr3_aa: CAGPQGETQYF
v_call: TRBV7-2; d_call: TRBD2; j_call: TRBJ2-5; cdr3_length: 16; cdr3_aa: CASSLSGTRGQETQYF
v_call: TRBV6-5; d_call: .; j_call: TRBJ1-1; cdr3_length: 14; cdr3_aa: CASRVTAGGTEAFF
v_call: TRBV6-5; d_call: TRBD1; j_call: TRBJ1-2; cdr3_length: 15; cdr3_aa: CASSYSPRTGVGYTF
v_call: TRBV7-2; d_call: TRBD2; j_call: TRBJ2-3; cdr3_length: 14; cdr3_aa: CASSLAQGRGTQYF
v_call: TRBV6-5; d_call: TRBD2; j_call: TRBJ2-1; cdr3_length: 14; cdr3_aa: CASISLAASNEQFF
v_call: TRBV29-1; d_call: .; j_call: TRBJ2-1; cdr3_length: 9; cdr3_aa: CSVEGAQFF
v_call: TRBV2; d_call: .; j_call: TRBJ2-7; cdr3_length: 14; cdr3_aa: CASRRTPSLYEQYF
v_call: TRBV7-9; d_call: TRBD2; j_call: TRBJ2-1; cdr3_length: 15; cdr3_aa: CASSPGLAVYNEQFF
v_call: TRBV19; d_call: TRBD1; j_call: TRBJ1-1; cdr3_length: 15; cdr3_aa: CASTGDRFMNTEAFF